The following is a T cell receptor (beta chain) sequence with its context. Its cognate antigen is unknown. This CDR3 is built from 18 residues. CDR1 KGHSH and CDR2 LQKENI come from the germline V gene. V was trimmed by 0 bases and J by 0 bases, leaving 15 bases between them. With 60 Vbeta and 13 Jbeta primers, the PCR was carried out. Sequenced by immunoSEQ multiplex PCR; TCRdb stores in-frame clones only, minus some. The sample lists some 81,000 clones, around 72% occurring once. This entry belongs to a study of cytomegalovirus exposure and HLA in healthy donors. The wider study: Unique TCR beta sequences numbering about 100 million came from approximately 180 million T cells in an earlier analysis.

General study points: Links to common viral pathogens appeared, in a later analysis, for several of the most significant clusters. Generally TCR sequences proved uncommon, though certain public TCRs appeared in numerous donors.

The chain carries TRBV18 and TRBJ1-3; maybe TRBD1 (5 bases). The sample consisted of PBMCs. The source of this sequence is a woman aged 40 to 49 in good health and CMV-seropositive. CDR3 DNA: TGTGCCAGCTCACCACCGGAAGGGGCGAGGCGCTCTGGAAACACCATATATTTT. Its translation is CASSPPEGARRSGNTIYF.